Given below is one T cell receptor (beta chain) in context. This sample is part of a study of blood T cell repertoires in COVID-19. Study overall: T cells, B-cell-depleted T cells, or PBMCs provided the cDNA or gDNA that served as material.

In the original processing: Researchers report that nucleated cell counts were estimated from reference gene primer amplification. Generated by immunoSEQ multiplex PCR, the TCRdb table keeps only in-frame clones and is missing some. V, J and clone size are those of that table, while D and trimming were read from the DNA. This sample has around 180,000 clones, with about 80% found just once. The CDR3 is 16 amino acids. V was shortened by 2 bases and J by 7 bases, with 15 bases between the two germline ends. Looked up from germline, CDR1 is MGHRA and CDR2 is YSYEKL. This TCR derives from a man between 65 and 85 years old with active or convalescent COVID-19. Sequencing was carried out using peripheral blood. The chain recombines TRBV4-1 with TRBJ1-6; TRBD1 might be the D (6 bases). The CDR3 spells CASSQPDSFDNSPLHF. The CDR3 DNA reads as TGCGCCAGCAGCCAACCGGACAGCTTCGACAATTCACCCCTCCACTTT.